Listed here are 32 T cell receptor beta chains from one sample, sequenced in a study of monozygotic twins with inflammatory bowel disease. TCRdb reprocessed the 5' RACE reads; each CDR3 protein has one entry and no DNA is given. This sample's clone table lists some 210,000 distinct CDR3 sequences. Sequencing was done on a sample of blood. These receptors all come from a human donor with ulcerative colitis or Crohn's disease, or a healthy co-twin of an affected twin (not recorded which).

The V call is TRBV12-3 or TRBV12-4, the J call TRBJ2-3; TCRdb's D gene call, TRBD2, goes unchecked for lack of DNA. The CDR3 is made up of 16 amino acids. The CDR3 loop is CASSQPSGGFTDTQYF.

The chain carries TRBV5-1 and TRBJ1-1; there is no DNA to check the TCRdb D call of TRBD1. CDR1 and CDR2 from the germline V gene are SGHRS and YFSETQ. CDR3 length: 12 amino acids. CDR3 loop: CASSPGTEEAFF.

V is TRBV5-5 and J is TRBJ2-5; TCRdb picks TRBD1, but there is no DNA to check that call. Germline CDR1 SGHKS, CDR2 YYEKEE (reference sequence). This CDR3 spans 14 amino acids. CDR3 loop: CASSFDTGQETQYF.

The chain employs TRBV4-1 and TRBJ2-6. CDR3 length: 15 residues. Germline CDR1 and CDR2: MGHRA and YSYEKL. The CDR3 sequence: CASSQVGSGANVLTF.

CDR3 protein: CASSQGRIWAQRNNTGELFF. The chain uses TRBV4-1 and TRBJ2-2. Germline CDR1 MGHRA, CDR2 YSYEKL. This CDR3 comprises 20 residues.

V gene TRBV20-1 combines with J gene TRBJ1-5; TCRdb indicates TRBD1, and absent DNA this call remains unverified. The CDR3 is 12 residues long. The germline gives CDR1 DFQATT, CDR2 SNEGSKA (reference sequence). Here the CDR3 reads CSARAGTQPQHF.

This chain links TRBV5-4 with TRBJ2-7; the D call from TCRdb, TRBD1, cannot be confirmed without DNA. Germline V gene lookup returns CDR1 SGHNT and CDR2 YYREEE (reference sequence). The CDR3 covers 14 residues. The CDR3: CASSLSAGNYEQYF.

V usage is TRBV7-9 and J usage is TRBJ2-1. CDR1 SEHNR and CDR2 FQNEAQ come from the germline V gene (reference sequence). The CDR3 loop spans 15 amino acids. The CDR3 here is CASSLVFTEYNEQFF.

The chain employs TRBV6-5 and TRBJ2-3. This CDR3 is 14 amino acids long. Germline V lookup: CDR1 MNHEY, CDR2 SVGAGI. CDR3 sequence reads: CASSYSRGTDTQYF.

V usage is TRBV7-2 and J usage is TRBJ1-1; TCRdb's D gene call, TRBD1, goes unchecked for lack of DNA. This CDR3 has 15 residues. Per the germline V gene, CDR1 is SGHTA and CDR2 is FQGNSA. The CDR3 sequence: CASSSETGWGTEAFF.

CDR3 sequence: CASSLIGGSEQFF. The rearrangement links TRBV7-9 to TRBJ2-1; TCRdb lists TRBD1, though no DNA is available to test this call. CDR1 and CDR2 (germline): SEHNR, FQNEAQ (reference sequence). CDR3 length equals 13 residues.

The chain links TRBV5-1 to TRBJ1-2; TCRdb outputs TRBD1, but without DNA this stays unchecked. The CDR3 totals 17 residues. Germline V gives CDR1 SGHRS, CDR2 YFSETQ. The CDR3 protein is CASSLVTGAFIDYGYTF.

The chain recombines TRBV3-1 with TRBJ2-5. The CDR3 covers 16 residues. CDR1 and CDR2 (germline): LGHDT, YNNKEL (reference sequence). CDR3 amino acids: CASSPRFASRSETQYF.

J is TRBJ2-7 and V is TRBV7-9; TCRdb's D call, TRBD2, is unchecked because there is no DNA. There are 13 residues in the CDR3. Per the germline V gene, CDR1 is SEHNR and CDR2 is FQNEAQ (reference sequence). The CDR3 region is CASMSGLSYEQYF. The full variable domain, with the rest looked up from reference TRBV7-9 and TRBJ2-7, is DTGVSQNPRHKITKRGQNVTFRCDPISEHNRLYWYRQTLGQGPEFLTYFQNEAQLEKSRLLSDRFSAERPKGSFSTLEIQRTEQGDSAMYLCASMSGLSYEQYFGPGTRLTVT.

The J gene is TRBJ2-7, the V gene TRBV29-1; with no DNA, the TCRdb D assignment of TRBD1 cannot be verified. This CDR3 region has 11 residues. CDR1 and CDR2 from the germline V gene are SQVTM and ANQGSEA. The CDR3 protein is CSARTLYEQYF.

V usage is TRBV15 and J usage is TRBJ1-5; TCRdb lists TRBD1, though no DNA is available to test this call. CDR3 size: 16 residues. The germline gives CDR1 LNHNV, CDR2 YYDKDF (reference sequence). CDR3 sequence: CATSTTGAPSNQPQHF.

The chain's CDR3 is CASSGPGGRSGVGGELFF. This rearrangement joins TRBV25-1 to TRBJ2-2; TCRdb's D call, TRBD1, is unchecked because there is no DNA. The CDR3 runs to 18 residues. The V gene's germline CDR1 is MGHDK and CDR2 SYGVNS. The full variable domain, rest sourced from reference TRBV25-1 and TRBJ2-2, is EADIYQTPRYLVIGTGKKITLECSQTMGHDKMYWYQQDPGMELHLIHYSYGVNSTEKGDLSSESTVSRIRTEHFPLTLESARPSHTSQYLCASSGPGGRSGVGGELFFGEGSRLTVL.

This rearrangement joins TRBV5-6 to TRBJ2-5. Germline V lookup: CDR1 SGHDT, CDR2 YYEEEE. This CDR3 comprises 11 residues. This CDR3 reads CASSGLETQYF. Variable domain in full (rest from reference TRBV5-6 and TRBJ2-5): DAGVTQSPTHLIKTRGQQVTLRCSPKSGHDTVSWYQQALGQGPQFIFQYYEEEERQRGNFPDRFSGHQFPNYSSELNVNALLLGDSALYLCASSGLETQYFGPGTRLLVL.

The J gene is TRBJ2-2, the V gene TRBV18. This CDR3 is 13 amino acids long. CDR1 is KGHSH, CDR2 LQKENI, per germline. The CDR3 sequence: CASSGYNTGELFF. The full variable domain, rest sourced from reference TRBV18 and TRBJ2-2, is NAGVMQNPRHLVRRRGQEARLRCSPMKGHSHVYWYRQLPEEGLKFMVYLQKENIIDESGMPKERFSAEFPKEGPSILRIQQVVRGDSAAYFCASSGYNTGELFFGEGSRLTVL.

This CDR3 reads CASSLAVAAYNEQFF. This chain joins TRBV5-1 and TRBJ2-1; TCRdb outputs TRBD2, but without DNA this stays unchecked. CDR1 SGHRS and CDR2 YFSETQ come from the germline V gene. The CDR3 has 15 residues.

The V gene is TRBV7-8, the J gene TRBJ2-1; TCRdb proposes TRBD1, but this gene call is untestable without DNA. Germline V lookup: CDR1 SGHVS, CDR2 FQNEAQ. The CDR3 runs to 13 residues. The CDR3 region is CASSLSRTGEQFF. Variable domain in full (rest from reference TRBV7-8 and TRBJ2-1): GAGVSQSPRYKVAKRGQDVALRCDPISGHVSLFWYQQALGQGPEFLTYFQNEAQLDKSGLPSDRFFAERPEGSVSTLKIQRTQQEDSAVYLCASSLSRTGEQFFGPGTRLTVL.

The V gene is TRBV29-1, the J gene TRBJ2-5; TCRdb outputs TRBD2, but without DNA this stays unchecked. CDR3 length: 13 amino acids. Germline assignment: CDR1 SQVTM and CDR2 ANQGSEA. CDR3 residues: CSVQTRSGETQYF. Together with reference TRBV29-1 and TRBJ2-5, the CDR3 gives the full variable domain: SAVISQKPSRDICQRGTSLTIQCQVDSQVTMMFWYRQQPGQSLTLIATANQGSEATYESGFVIDKFPISRPNLTFSTLTVSNMSPEDSSIYLCSVQTRSGETQYFGPGTRLLVL.

The chain's CDR3 is CSARSRGGAGYNEQFF. This chain uses TRBV20-1 with TRBJ2-1; TCRdb proposes TRBD2, but this gene call is untestable without DNA. Germline assignment: CDR1 DFQATT and CDR2 SNEGSKA (reference sequence). This CDR3 has 16 residues.

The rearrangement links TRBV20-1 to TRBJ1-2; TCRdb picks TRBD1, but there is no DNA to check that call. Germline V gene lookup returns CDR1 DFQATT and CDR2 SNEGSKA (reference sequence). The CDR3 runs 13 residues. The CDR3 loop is CSARDRDYYGYTF.

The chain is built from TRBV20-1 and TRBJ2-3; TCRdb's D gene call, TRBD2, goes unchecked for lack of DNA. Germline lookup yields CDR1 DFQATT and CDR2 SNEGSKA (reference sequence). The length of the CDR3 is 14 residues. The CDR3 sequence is CSARGGGSTDTQYF.

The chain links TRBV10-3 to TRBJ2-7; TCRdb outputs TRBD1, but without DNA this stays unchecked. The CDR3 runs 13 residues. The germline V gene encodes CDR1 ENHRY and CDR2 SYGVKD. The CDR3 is CAGRDSGSYEQYF.

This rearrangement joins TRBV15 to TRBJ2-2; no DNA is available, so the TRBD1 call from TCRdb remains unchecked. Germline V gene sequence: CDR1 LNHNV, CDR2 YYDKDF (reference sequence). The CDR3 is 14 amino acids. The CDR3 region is CATRLNRDTGELFF.

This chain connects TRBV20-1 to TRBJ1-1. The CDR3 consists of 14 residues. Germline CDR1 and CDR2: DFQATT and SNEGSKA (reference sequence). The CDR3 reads CSAREEGKNTEAFF.

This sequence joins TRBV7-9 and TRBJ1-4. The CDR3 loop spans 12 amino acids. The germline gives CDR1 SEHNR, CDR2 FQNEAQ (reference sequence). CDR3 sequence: CASSLANEKLFF.

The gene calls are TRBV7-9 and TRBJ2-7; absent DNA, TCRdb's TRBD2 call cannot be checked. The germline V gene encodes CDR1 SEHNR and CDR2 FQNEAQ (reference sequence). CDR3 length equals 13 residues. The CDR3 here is CASSPQWPAGQYF.

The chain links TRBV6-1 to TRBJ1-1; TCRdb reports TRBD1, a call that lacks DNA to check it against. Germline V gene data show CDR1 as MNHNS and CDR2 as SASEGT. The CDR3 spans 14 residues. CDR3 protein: CASSNRAGFTEAFF.

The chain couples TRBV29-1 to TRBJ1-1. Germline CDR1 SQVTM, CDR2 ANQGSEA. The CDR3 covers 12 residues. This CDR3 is CSVERQNTEAFF.